What follows are 19 T cell receptor beta chains derived from one specimen sequenced in a study of T cell repertoires in cytomegalovirus infection. TCRdb re-called the reads with MiXCR, one entry per CDR3 protein. The sample contains roughly 500,000 distinct CDR3 sequences, 11% of which appear only once. Sequencing was done on a sample of PBMCs. The receptors come from a human donor in good health (CMV status not recorded). Some clones in this sample may be carry-over from other donors' samples.

This clonotype showed up just a few times. The genes are TRBV19 and TRBJ2-3; 10 bases are shared with TRBD2. CDR3 size: 16 residues. Per the germline V gene, CDR1 is LNHDA and CDR2 is SQIVND (reference sequence). J was trimmed by 0 bases and V by 5 bases; bases with no gene match: 5. The CDR3 region has the DNA TGTGCCAGTAGTTCATCGACTAGCGGGAGCACAGATACGCAGTATTTT. Its protein product is CASSSSTSGSTDTQYF. Supplemented by reference TRBV19 and TRBJ2-3, the full variable domain reads DGGITQSPKYLFRKEGQNVTLSCEQNLNHDAMYWYRQDPGQGLRLIYYSQIVNDFQKGDIAEGYSVSREKKESFPLTVTSAQKNPTAFYLCASSSSTSGSTDTQYFGPGTRLTVL.

The table lists this clonotype with a few counts. J is TRBJ2-2 and V is TRBV24-1; D is undetermined. The V gene lost 0 bases and the J gene lost 7 bases, with 5 bases spanning the gap. CDR1 KGHDR and CDR2 SFDVKD come from the germline V gene. This CDR3 contains 13 residues. In DNA, the CDR3 is TGTGCCACCAGTGATTTGCACCGCGGGGAGCTGTTTTTT. It yields the protein CATSDLHRGELFF.

The chain links TRBV2 to TRBJ2-2; 11 bases are shared with TRBD2. Germline trimming cut 7 bases from V and 7 bases from J; bases unmatched to any gene: 8. The CDR3 runs 15 residues. CDR1 is SNHLY and CDR2 is FYNNEI in the germline V gene. The CDR3: CASIGLAGGIGELFF. CDR3 in DNA: TGTGCCAGCATTGGACTAGCGGGTGGGATCGGGGAGCTGTTTTTT.

A remark on this clonotype: Being one base from a much bigger clone, this may be a read error. The chain uses TRBV28 and TRBJ1-5; no firm D call. The CDR3 sequence is 14 residues long. The germline CDR1 and CDR2 sequences are MDHEN and SYDVKM. In nucleotides, the CDR3 is TGTGCCAGCAGTTTATCCAGGCTCAATCAGCTCCAGCATTTT. It specifies CASSLSRLNQLQHF. The variable domain in full, completed from reference TRBV28 and TRBJ1-5, reads DVKVTQSSRYLVKRTGEKVFLECVQDMDHENMFWYRQDPGLGLRLIYFSYDVKMKEKGDIPEGYSVSREKKERFSLILESASTNQTSMYLCASSLSRLNQLQHFGDGTRLSIL.

This rearrangement joins TRBV7-9 to TRBJ2-7; maybe TRBD1 (6 bases). Germline CDR1 is SEHNR and CDR2 is FQNEAQ (reference sequence). This CDR3 has 12 amino acids. With 3 bases removed from V and 7 bases from J, the gap between germline ends came to 10 bases. The CDR3 spells CASSLRGFEQYF. In DNA form, the CDR3 reads TGTGCCAGCAGCTTGAGGGGGTTTGAGCAGTACTTC.

This clonotype was seen a handful of times. The chain employs TRBV2 and TRBJ1-1, with 9 bases aligning to TRBD1. Unmatched junction bases numbered 10, after V lost 8 bases and J lost 3 bases. Germline CDR1 is SNHLY and CDR2 is FYNNEI. The CDR3 consists of 15 residues. CDR3 loop: CASCMDRGGHTEAFF. CDR3 coding DNA: TGTGCCAGCTGTATGGACAGGGGAGGACACACTGAAGCTTTCTTT.

This clonotype was seen at least ten times. The chain has TRBV7-9 and TRBJ1-4, with D uncertain. Germline V gene lookup returns CDR1 SEHNR and CDR2 FQNEAQ (reference sequence). The CDR3 extends over 13 amino acids. V lost 1 base to trimming and J lost 7 bases, with 7 bases between them. The CDR3 DNA reads TGTGCCAGCAGCTTAGAACGGGTTGAAAAACTGTTTTTT. Translation: CASSLERVEKLFF.

In this sample, this clonotype turned up many times. The gene calls are TRBV25-1 and TRBJ2-7, with 7 bases fitting TRBD1. The CDR3 consists of 18 residues. From germline, CDR1 is MGHDK and CDR2 SYGVNS. V dropped 0 bases and J dropped 0; count of bases not matched to a gene: 11. CDR3: CASSEYKGTVPISYEQYF. The CDR3 nucleotides read TGTGCCAGCAGTGAATATAAAGGGACAGTCCCCATCTCCTACGAGCAGTACTTC.

This clonotype was seen many times. The genes are TRBV6-1 and TRBJ2-2; 10 nucleotides align to TRBD1. From germline, CDR1 is MNHNS and CDR2 SASEGT. This CDR3 spans 16 amino acids. V lost 6 bases, J lost 5 bases, and 9 bases stayed unmatched. CDR3 protein: CASRGVGTGVTGELFF. The CDR3 DNA follows: TGTGCCAGCAGGGGTGTTGGGACAGGGGTAACCGGGGAGCTGTTTTTT.

This clonotype was recorded at least ten times. This chain links TRBV27 with TRBJ2-7, with 9 positions matching TRBD1. The germline V gene has CDR1 MNHEY and CDR2 SMNVEV (reference sequence). V was pared by 5 bases and J by 3 bases, with 5 bases of the junction left unmatched. The CDR3 runs to 14 residues. The CDR3 DNA reads TGTGCCAGCAGTCAAACAGGGGGCCTCTACGAGCAGTACTTC. Translated: CASSQTGGLYEQYF.

This clonotype came up a few times. The chain is built from TRBV12-3 or TRBV12-4 and TRBJ1-1; D possibly corresponds to TRBD1 (5 bases). The CDR3 consists of 14 residues. V was cut by 6 bases and J by 4 bases, with 15 bases left in between. In DNA, the CDR3 is TGTGCCAGCAGGGCCCCAGGGCCCGGCACTGAAGCTTTCTTT. Amino acid sequence: CASRAPGPGTEAFF.

In this sample, this clonotype turned up a few times. The chain carries TRBV29-1 and TRBJ2-7, with D perhaps assigned TRBD1 or TRBD2 (5 bases each). Trimming removed 4 bases at V and 3 bases at J, with 16 bases between. This CDR3 comprises 14 residues. The germline V gene encodes CDR1 SQVTM and CDR2 ANQGSEA. The CDR3 sequence: CSVATASGRYEQYF. The CDR3 bases are TGCAGCGTTGCGACAGCCTCGGGGCGCTACGAGCAGTACTTC.

The chain links TRBV20-1 to TRBJ2-3, with 7 bases matching TRBD1. CDR1 and CDR2 from the germline V gene are DFQATT and SNEGSKA (reference sequence). CDR3 length: 14 residues. Trimming at V came to 3 bases and at J to 5 bases, leaving 8 bases not matched to a gene. CDR3 residues: CSARTTGAGDTQYF. CDR3 sequence (DNA): TGCAGTGCTAGGACTACAGGGGCGGGAGATACGCAGTATTTT.

This clonotype was seen repeatedly, ten times or more. This chain joins TRBV12-3 or TRBV12-4 and TRBJ1-5, with a tentative D call TRBD1 (5 bases). Trimming took 5 bases from V and 3 from J, leaving 14 bases between them. The CDR3 has 15 amino acids. The CDR3 DNA is TGTGCCAGCAGTGCCTCTGACAGCTTCAATCAGCCCCAGCATTTT. It translates to CASSASDSFNQPQHF.

The V and J genes are TRBV10-2 and TRBJ2-5; D gene ambiguous. This CDR3 is built from 11 residues. V lost 10 bases and J 4 bases, leaving 10 bases between the germline ends. Germline V lookup: CDR1 WSHSY, CDR2 SAAADI. The CDR3 protein is CATRHRETQYF. As DNA, the CDR3 is TGCGCCACCAGGCACCGAGAGACCCAGTACTTC.

As concerns this clonotype: One base away lies a much larger clone, so this may be a sequencing read error. The conserved closing phenylalanine or tryptophan is absent in this CDR3, likely reflecting a read error. V and J are TRBV6-2 or TRBV6-3 and TRBJ1-1; 7 nucleotides agree with TRBD1. This CDR3 has 14 amino acids. Germline V gives CDR1 MNHEY, CDR2 SVGEGT. The J segment lost 4 bases and the V segment lost 10 bases, leaving 12 bases of the junction unmatched. The chain's CDR3 is CATFFPGGPTEAFS. The CDR3 region has the DNA TGTGCCACCTTTTTCCCAGGGGGGCCCACTGAAGCTTTCTCT.

This clonotype has at least ten counts. The V gene is TRBV7-2, the J gene TRBJ2-1; 11 nucleotides agree with TRBD2. The CDR3 has 16 amino acids. V lost 4 bases and J lost 6; bases outside the gene matches: 8. Per the germline V gene, CDR1 is SGHTA and CDR2 is FQGNSA. The CDR3 loop reads CASSSSIAGGLNEQFF. The CDR3 DNA sequence: TGTGCCAGCAGCTCGTCGATAGCGGGAGGGCTCAATGAGCAGTTCTTC.

This clonotype was counted many times. The genes are TRBV10-3 and TRBJ2-1, with a tentative D call TRBD1 (5 bases). The germline gives CDR1 ENHRY, CDR2 SYGVKD. The CDR3 contains 14 residues. With 6 bases removed from V and 4 bases from J, the gap between germline ends came to 13 bases. In DNA form, the CDR3 reads TGTGCCATCAGGGGCACCAGGGCATACAATGAGCAGTTCTTC. Translation gives CAIRGTRAYNEQFF.

The rearrangement joins TRBV12-3 or TRBV12-4 to TRBJ2-2, with D unresolved. V lost 3 bases and J lost 5, with 7 bases in between. The CDR3 extends over 13 amino acids. DNA of the CDR3: TGTGCCAGCAGTTTTGCCGGTACCGGGGAGCTGTTTTTT. Its translation: CASSFAGTGELFF.